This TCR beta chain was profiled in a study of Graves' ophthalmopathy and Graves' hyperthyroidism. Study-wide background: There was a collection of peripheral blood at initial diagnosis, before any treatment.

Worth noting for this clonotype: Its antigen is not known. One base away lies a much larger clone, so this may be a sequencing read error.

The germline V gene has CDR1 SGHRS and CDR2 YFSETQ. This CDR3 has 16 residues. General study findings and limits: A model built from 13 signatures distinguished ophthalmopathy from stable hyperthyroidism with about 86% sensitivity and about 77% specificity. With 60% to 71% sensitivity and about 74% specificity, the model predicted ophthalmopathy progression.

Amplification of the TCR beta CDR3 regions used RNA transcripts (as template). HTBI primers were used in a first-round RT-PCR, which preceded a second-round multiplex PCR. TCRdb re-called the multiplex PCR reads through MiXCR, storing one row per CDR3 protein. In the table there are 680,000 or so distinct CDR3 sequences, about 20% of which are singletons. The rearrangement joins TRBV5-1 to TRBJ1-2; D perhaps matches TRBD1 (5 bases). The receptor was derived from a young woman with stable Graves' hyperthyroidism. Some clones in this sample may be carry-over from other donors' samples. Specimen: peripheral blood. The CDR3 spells CDSSLALRGTGHGYTF. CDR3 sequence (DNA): TGCGACAGCAGCTTGGCCTTGAGGGGCACTGGACATGGCTACACCTTC.